The next 23 T cell receptor beta chains were all read from a single sample in a study of OX40 agonist ivuxolimab in advanced cancers. Sequencing was performed with immunoSEQ multiplex PCR; in TCRdb, only in-frame clones are kept and a portion is missing. Of 90,000 to 100,000 clones listed, nearly 90% were seen once; the top ten hold around 0.15%. This material consisted of CD4+ or CD8+ T cells sorted from blood, taken in a trial of the OX40 agonist ivuxolimab. Receptors originate from an adult with an advanced solid tumor such as melanoma, head and neck, liver or kidney cancer.

This chain links TRBV18 with TRBJ2-5; D might be TRBD1 or TRBD2, each matching 6 bases. The V end was cut by 5 bases, the J end by 3 bases, with 10 bases between. Germline V gene sequence: CDR1 KGHSH, CDR2 LQKENI. The CDR3 has 13 amino acids. CDR3 in amino acids: CASSGGTKETQYF. The CDR3, as DNA: TGTGCCAGCTCAGGGGGGACAAAAGAGACCCAGTACTTC.

The chain couples TRBV10-2 to TRBJ2-7; TRBD1 aligns across 10 bases. The germline V gene has CDR1 WSHSY and CDR2 SAAADI. The junction had 8 bases not matched to a gene; V was cut back by 2 bases and J by 1 base. This CDR3 spans 17 amino acids. The CDR3 region is CASSEMSGQGISYEQYF. The CDR3 region has the DNA TGCGCCAGCAGTGAGATGTCGGGACAGGGGATTTCCTACGAGCAGTACTTC.

The J gene is TRBJ1-1, the V gene TRBV25-1; D is perhaps TRBD1 (5 bases). V gave up 8 bases and J gave up 5 bases, with 15 bases separating them. The CDR3 length is 13 residues. Germline-derived CDR1 and CDR2 are MGHDK and SYGVNS. CDR3 DNA: TGTGCCAGCTGGGACCCGAAAGGGACTGAAGCTTTCTTT. Translating it yields CASWDPKGTEAFF.

This sequence joins TRBV10-3 and TRBJ1-6; D is unclear. The V gene lost 9 bases and the J gene lost 5 bases, with 14 bases spanning the gap. Germline V gene sequence: CDR1 ENHRY, CDR2 SYGVKD. There are 14 residues in the CDR3. This CDR3 is CAITDQAHNSPLHF. DNA for the CDR3: TGTGCCATTACAGACCAGGCGCATAATTCACCCCTCCACTTT.

The genes are TRBV27 and TRBJ2-7; D tentatively reads TRBD1 or TRBD2 (5 bases each). The CDR3 extends over 15 amino acids. Deletions cut 3 bases from V and 0 bases from J, with 12 bases between. Germline-derived CDR1 and CDR2 are MNHEY and SMNVEV (reference sequence). The CDR3 spells CASSFRDGTSYEQYF. CDR3 nucleotides: TGTGCCAGCAGTTTCCGGGACGGGACCTCCTACGAGCAGTACTTC.

V is TRBV7-9 and J is TRBJ2-5; 7 positions agree with TRBD2. Germline V gene data show CDR1 as SEHNR and CDR2 as FQNEAQ (reference sequence). This CDR3 is 12 amino acids long. The V gene end was trimmed by 8 bases and the J gene end by 5 bases; junction bases not matched to a gene: 5. The CDR3, as DNA: TGTGCCAGCCGCGCGGGAGTTGAGACCCAGTACTTC. Amino acid sequence: CASRAGVETQYF.

The chain joins TRBV5-1 to TRBJ2-1; weak D call: TRBD1 (7 bases). The germline V gene has CDR1 SGHRS and CDR2 YFSETQ. This CDR3 is built from 17 residues. V lost 4 bases and J lost 8, with 25 bases in between. This CDR3 reads CASSPETPGGPTDEQFF. The DNA of the CDR3 is TGCGCCAGCAGCCCCGAAACCCCAGGGGGGCCGACGGATGAGCAGTTCTTC.

The rearrangement uses TRBV19 and TRBJ1-5; D may be TRBD1 (6 bases). Trimming pared 6 bases from V and 4 bases from J, leaving 16 bases between. The CDR3 loop spans 15 amino acids. The germline V gene has CDR1 LNHDA and CDR2 SQIVND (reference sequence). The CDR3 reads CASRQGTVWNQPQHF. DNA for the CDR3: TGTGCCAGTAGACAGGGAACGGTTTGGAATCAGCCCCAGCATTTT.

CDR3 region: CAWSQSAGSEQFF. For the CDR3, the DNA is TGTGCCTGGAGCCAATCGGCGGGCAGCGAGCAGTTCTTC. The chain couples TRBV30 to TRBJ2-1; weak D call: TRBD2 (5 bases). CDR3 length equals 13 residues. The germline CDR1 and CDR2 sequences are GTSNPN and SVGIG (reference sequence). With 3 bases removed from V and 10 bases from J, the gap between germline ends came to 16 bases. The complete variable domain, with remaining parts taken from reference TRBV30 and TRBJ2-1, reads SQTIHQWPATLVQPVGSPLSLECTVEGTSNPNLYWYRQAAGRGLQLLFYSVGIGQISSEVPQNLSASRPQDRQFILSSKKLLLSDSGFYLCAWSQSAGSEQFFGPGTRLTVL.

In this sample, this clone turned up once. The rearrangement joins TRBV19 to TRBJ1-5, with D hard to call. The CDR3 is 11 amino acids. Germline V lookup: CDR1 LNHDA, CDR2 SQIVND (reference sequence). V was trimmed by 5 bases and J by 12 bases, leaving 11 bases between them. In DNA form, the CDR3 reads TGTGCCAGTAGTCGGATGGAAATCCAGCATTTT. Protein: CASSRMEIQHF.

The V call is TRBV5-1, the J call TRBJ1-1; the match to TRBD1 covers 7 bases. Germline assignment: CDR1 SGHRS and CDR2 YFSETQ. J lost 3 bases, V lost 4 bases, and 6 bases had no gene match. The CDR3 contains 14 residues. This CDR3 is CASSDRAKDTEAFF. CDR3 DNA: TGCGCCAGCAGCGACAGGGCAAAGGACACTGAAGCTTTCTTT.

The chain is built from TRBV28 and TRBJ2-2; no clear D. Trimming pared 3 bases from V and 0 bases from J, leaving 11 bases between. The CDR3 consists of 16 residues. CDR1 and CDR2 from the germline V gene are MDHEN and SYDVKM. CDR3 in DNA: TGTGCCAGCAGTTTTTGGCGCCAAACGAACACCGGGGAGCTGTTTTTT. Its translation: CASSFWRQTNTGELFF.

This chain uses TRBV5-4 with TRBJ2-7; maybe TRBD1 (6 bases). V lost 4 bases, J lost 2 bases, and 13 bases lay in between. Germline CDR1 SGHNT, CDR2 YYREEE (reference sequence). The CDR3 totals 14 residues. The CDR3 loop reads CASSQTGITYEQYF. CDR3 sequence (DNA): TGTGCCAGCAGCCAGACAGGCATCACCTACGAGCAGTACTTC.

This chain uses TRBV6-1 with TRBJ2-7, with 7 bases matching TRBD1. The CDR3 is made up of 15 amino acids. Per germline, CDR1 MNHNS and CDR2 SASEGT. The V segment lost 7 bases and the J segment 0 bases; nucleotides outside the gene matches: 9. The CDR3 here is CASTKDRASSYEQYF. The CDR3 DNA is TGTGCCAGCACAAAAGACAGGGCGAGCTCCTACGAGCAGTACTTC.

The gene calls are TRBV6-5 and TRBJ1-2; TRBD1 matches 7 bases. CDR1 is MNHEY and CDR2 is SVGAGI in the germline V gene. The length of the CDR3 is 15 residues. After removal of 0 bases from V and 7 bases from J, the junction contained 8 bases not matched to a gene. Written as DNA, the CDR3 is TGTGCCAGCAGTTACTCGTTCAGGGGGAGATCTGGCTACACCTTC. Protein sequence: CASSYSFRGRSGYTF.

The V gene is TRBV28, the J gene TRBJ1-5; D not resolved. CDR1 and CDR2 (germline): MDHEN, SYDVKM. The CDR3 sequence is 16 residues long. V lost 5 bases and J lost 4, with 18 bases in between. The DNA for the CDR3 is TGTGCCAGCAGTCCTATTATACTAACTCAAAATCAGCCCCAGCATTTT. This sequence encodes CASSPIILTQNQPQHF. The full variable domain, with the rest looked up from reference TRBV28 and TRBJ1-5, is DVKVTQSSRYLVKRTGEKVFLECVQDMDHENMFWYRQDPGLGLRLIYFSYDVKMKEKGDIPEGYSVSREKKERFSLILESASTNQTSMYLCASSPIILTQNQPQHFGDGTRLSIL.

V gene TRBV7-9 combines with J gene TRBJ1-5, with 9 bases aligning to TRBD1. The CDR3 contains 15 residues. With V trimmed by 7 bases and J by 4 bases, 8 bases remained unmatched. Germline values: CDR1 SEHNR, CDR2 FQNEAQ (reference sequence). CDR3 protein: CASTRGGTGNQPQHF. CDR3 coding DNA: TGTGCCAGCACCCGAGGCGGGACAGGGAATCAGCCCCAGCATTTT.

The chain has TRBV28 and TRBJ1-5; D is ambiguous. The CDR3 sequence is 12 residues long. The V end was cut by 6 bases, the J end by 0 bases, with 3 bases between. CDR1 is MDHEN, CDR2 SYDVKM, per germline. The CDR3, as DNA: TGTGCCAGCAGGAGTAGCAATCAGCCCCAGCATTTT. This gives the protein CASRSSNQPQHF.

The rearrangement joins TRBV27 to TRBJ1-5; D is possibly TRBD1 (6 bases). V lost 4 bases to trimming and J lost 0 bases, with 13 bases between them. Germline V lookup: CDR1 MNHEY, CDR2 SMNVEV (reference sequence). This CDR3 has 16 residues. The DNA for the CDR3 is TGTGCCAGCAGTTCCTACCAGGGGATTAGCAATCAGCCCCAGCATTTT. It yields the protein CASSSYQGISNQPQHF.

The CDR3 loop is CASSSGQVWDQPQHF. The DNA of the CDR3 is TGTGCCAGCAGCTCGGGACAGGTTTGGGATCAGCCCCAGCATTTT. The chain is built from TRBV7-8 and TRBJ1-5; the match to TRBD1 covers 8 bases. Germline V gene lookup returns CDR1 SGHVS and CDR2 FQNEAQ. The CDR3 spans 15 residues. Trimming took 4 bases from V and 5 from J; bases not matched to a gene: 7.

The V call is TRBV5-4, the J call TRBJ2-3; 10 bases align to TRBD2. The CDR3 sequence is 15 residues long. Looked up from germline, CDR1 is SGHNT and CDR2 is YYREEE (reference sequence). V was clipped by 3 bases and J by 2 bases; unmatched bases: 3. In DNA, the CDR3 is TGTGCCAGCAGCTACGGGACTAGCGTCACAGATACGCAGTATTTT. Translating gives CASSYGTSVTDTQYF.

This clone was seen a single time. The rearrangement joins TRBV5-6 to TRBJ2-7; TRBD2 agrees at 7 bases. Germline assignment: CDR1 SGHDT and CDR2 YYEEEE. The CDR3 totals 14 residues. Unmatched junction bases numbered 6, after V lost 4 bases and J lost 2 bases. CDR3 loop: CASSPGEGTYEQYF. The CDR3 region has the DNA TGTGCCAGCAGCCCGGGGGAGGGAACCTACGAGCAGTACTTC.

Here the CDR3 reads CASSIQGVGGAPSYEQYF. Here the CDR3 DNA reads TGTGCCAGTAGTATCCAGGGGGTTGGGGGAGCCCCCTCCTACGAGCAGTACTTC. The gene calls are TRBV19 and TRBJ2-7, with 7 nucleotides matching TRBD1. Unmatched junction bases numbered 14, after V lost 3 bases and J lost 0 bases. The CDR3 runs 18 residues. Per the germline V gene, CDR1 is LNHDA and CDR2 is SQIVND (reference sequence).